Sequencing of this T cell receptor (beta chain) was carried out in a study of healthy donors' naive CD4 and CD8 T cells. Study outcomes and limitations: Negatively charged CDR3s marked CD8+ lineage; positively charged CDR3s marked CD4+ lineage. A reported CD4+/CD8+ bias affected most V and J genes in naive cells. Bias from naive T cell homeostatic proliferation was not addressed.

To note about this clonotype: What it binds is not known.

The CDR3 extends over 15 amino acids. Germline CDR1 and CDR2: SQVTM and ANQGSEA. V gave up 1 base and J gave up 0 bases, with 10 bases separating them. A linear amplification protocol produced the TCR libraries from about 450 ng of total RNA. As processed by the authors: Sequencing covered more than 60,000 rearranged alpha-chain transcripts across 4 to 6 healthy donors. MiXCR, applied by TCRdb to the reads, yields one record per CDR3 protein. TCRdb's processing, not the authors' own work, is the source of the V and J calls. The sample contains around 200,000 distinct CDR3 sequences, around 74% of which appear only once.

The chain recombines TRBV29-1 with TRBJ2-1, with a weak D call TRBD2 (6 bases). Sequencing was done on a sample of naive CD4+ and CD8+ T cells sorted from blood, pooled from several donors. The receptor's source is a pool of human donors in good health; the sample pools cells from several healthy donors. Written as DNA, the CDR3 is TGCAGCGTTGAAGGCTTCGGGAGCTCCTACAATGAGCAGTTCTTC. Protein product: CSVEGFGSSYNEQFF.